The rows below give T cell receptor beta chains drawn from one sample of a study of blood T cell repertoires in COVID-19. Libraries were prepared by immunoSEQ multiplex PCR; TCRdb keeps only in-frame clonotypes and omits some of them. This table holds 120,000 or so clones, about 79% found once. Sequencing used peripheral blood. The receptor set was obtained from a woman of 80 years or more with active or convalescent COVID-19. CDR3s leave out the opening cysteine and the closing phenylalanine or tryptophan. Some rows mark clone size as missing; the rest say once, few, many or name a class of expanded clone.

>9|once|TRBV28
ATRKNTEAF
>11|.|TRBV29-1
SVRFQGVETQY
>15|.|TRBV6-6
ASSRQTGQGANQPQH
>12|.|TRBV11-2
ASSSTSANNEQF
>12|.|TRBV2
ASRPGQSEGPQH
>13|many|TRBV27
ASSFGGQGGEKLF
>10|.|TRBV18
ASSLTQETQY
>16|.|TRBV29-1
SVEGKLAGGPDYNEQF
>12|.|TRBV12-5
ASGLTPGQGEAF
>14|.|TRBV2
ASSEMGRGSNQPQH
>15|.|TRBV4-2
ASSQDRERANTGELF
>13|once|TRBV2
ASSKGTSGAYEQY